Listed below are T cell receptor beta chains from one sample, sequenced in a study of blood T cell repertoires in COVID-19. The data were produced by immunoSEQ multiplex PCR, yet TCRdb's version contains in-frame clones alone and is incomplete. In the table there are 200,000 to 250,000 clones, about nine tenths of which are singletons. The sequenced sample consisted of PBMCs or T cells enriched from blood (not recorded which). These receptors came from a man between 35 and 55 years old who had recovered from COVID-19. Both conserved end residues are part of each CDR3. Fields, in order: V gene, J gene, clone size, D gene, CDR3 protein, CDR3 DNA. The D gene is left open where the match is weak. Size is omitted from some rows. Given values are once, few, many or a class for expanded clones.

V gene: TRBV7-3; J gene: TRBJ2-1; clone size: NA; D gene: NA; CDR3 protein: CASSPLAATLGEQFF; CDR3 DNA: TGTGCCAGCAGCCCATTAGCGGCTACTCTGGGTGAGCAGTTCTTC
V gene: TRBV4-1; J gene: TRBJ2-5; clone size: once; D gene: NA; CDR3 protein: CASSQGLSGQETQYF; CDR3 DNA: TGCGCCAGCAGCCAAGGGTTATCAGGCCAAGAGACCCAGTACTTC
V gene: TRBV5-1; J gene: TRBJ1-3; clone size: NA; D gene: NA; CDR3 protein: CASSFPGAGNTIYF; CDR3 DNA: TGCGCCAGCAGCTTCCCAGGGGCTGGAAACACCATATATTTT
V gene: TRBV5-1; J gene: TRBJ2-1; clone size: NA; D gene: NA; CDR3 protein: CASFRRDLDEQFF; CDR3 DNA: TGCGCCAGCTTTAGGCGGGACTTGGATGAGCAGTTCTTC
V gene: TRBV10-1; J gene: TRBJ1-5; clone size: few; D gene: NA; CDR3 protein: CATTFRRGSNQPQHF; CDR3 DNA: TGCGCCACCACATTTAGACGGGGGAGCAATCAGCCCCAGCATTTT
V gene: TRBV18; J gene: TRBJ1-3; clone size: NA; D gene: NA; CDR3 protein: CASSQGMDGNTIYF; CDR3 DNA: TGTGCCAGCTCCCAGGGGATGGATGGAAACACCATATATTTT
V gene: TRBV5-1; J gene: TRBJ2-4; clone size: NA; D gene: NA; CDR3 protein: CASSPNSGGTGTIQYF; CDR3 DNA: TGCGCCAGCAGCCCCAACTCGGGGGGGACAGGGACCATTCAGTACTTC
V gene: TRBV5-1; J gene: TRBJ1-1; clone size: NA; D gene: NA; CDR3 protein: CASSWGHADTEAFF; CDR3 DNA: TGCGCCAGCAGCTGGGGACATGCGGACACTGAAGCTTTCTTT
V gene: TRBV7-9; J gene: TRBJ2-1; clone size: once; D gene: NA; CDR3 protein: CASSSSSSTYYNEQFF; CDR3 DNA: TGTGCCAGCAGCTCCTCTTCCTCGACTTACTACAATGAGCAGTTCTTC
V gene: TRBV4-2; J gene: TRBJ2-7; clone size: few; D gene: TRBD2; CDR3 protein: CASSQDRTSGSEQYF; CDR3 DNA: TGTGCCAGCAGCCAAGATAGGACTAGCGGGAGCGAGCAGTACTTC
V gene: TRBV2; J gene: TRBJ1-5; clone size: once; D gene: TRBD1; CDR3 protein: CASSPGQGEYSNQPQHF; CDR3 DNA: TGTGCCAGCAGCCCGGGACAGGGGGAGTATAGCAATCAGCCCCAGCATTTT
V gene: TRBV2; J gene: TRBJ1-5; clone size: NA; D gene: TRBD1; CDR3 protein: CASSDRDRFGPQHF; CDR3 DNA: TGTGCCAGCAGTGATCGGGACAGGTTTGGGCCCCAGCATTTT
V gene: TRBV30; J gene: TRBJ2-5; clone size: NA; D gene: TRBD2; CDR3 protein: CAWSRGLAGGQETQYF; CDR3 DNA: TGTGCCTGGAGCCGAGGACTAGCGGGGGGACAAGAGACCCAGTACTTC
V gene: TRBV7-2; J gene: TRBJ2-7; clone size: NA; D gene: TRBD2; CDR3 protein: CASSPSGGASYEQYF; CDR3 DNA: TGTGCCAGCAGCCCTAGCGGGGGGGCCTCCTACGAGCAGTACTTC
V gene: TRBV18; J gene: TRBJ1-5; clone size: once; D gene: NA; CDR3 protein: CASSPSRGISNQPQHF; CDR3 DNA: TGTGCCAGCTCACCTAGCAGGGGCATAAGCAATCAGCCCCAGCATTTT
V gene: TRBV27; J gene: TRBJ1-4; clone size: few; D gene: NA; CDR3 protein: CASSPPGPAEKLFF; CDR3 DNA: TGTGCCAGCAGTCCCCCAGGGCCGGCTGAAAAACTGTTTTTT
V gene: TRBV7-9; J gene: TRBJ2-7; clone size: NA; D gene: TRBD1; CDR3 protein: CASSSITGGYEQYF; CDR3 DNA: TGTGCCAGCAGCTCAATTACAGGGGGCTACGAGCAGTACTTC
V gene: TRBV2; J gene: TRBJ1-6; clone size: NA; D gene: TRBD1; CDR3 protein: CASSEQWTGDSPLHF; CDR3 DNA: TGTGCCAGCAGTGAGCAGTGGACAGGGGATTCACCCCTCCACTTT
V gene: TRBV2; J gene: TRBJ2-7; clone size: NA; D gene: NA; CDR3 protein: CASMGRPSYEQYF; CDR3 DNA: TGTGCCAGCATGGGGAGACCCTCCTACGAGCAGTACTTC
V gene: TRBV28; J gene: TRBJ2-5; clone size: NA; D gene: TRBD2; CDR3 protein: CASSLPAGVETQYF; CDR3 DNA: TGTGCCAGCAGTTTACCAGCGGGAGTAGAGACCCAGTACTTC
V gene: TRBV7-2; J gene: TRBJ1-5; clone size: NA; D gene: NA; CDR3 protein: CASSLVWGRSNQPQHF; CDR3 DNA: TGTGCCAGCAGCTTAGTTTGGGGCCGGAGCAATCAGCCCCAGCATTTT
V gene: TRBV11-2; J gene: TRBJ2-7; clone size: NA; D gene: NA; CDR3 protein: CASSLVQGQSEQYF; CDR3 DNA: TGTGCCAGCAGCCTAGTGCAGGGGCAGAGTGAGCAGTACTTC
V gene: TRBV7-9; J gene: TRBJ2-1; clone size: NA; D gene: TRBD2; CDR3 protein: CASSALTSGVYEQFF; CDR3 DNA: TGTGCCAGCAGCGCCTTGACTAGCGGGGTCTATGAGCAGTTCTTC
V gene: TRBV28; J gene: TRBJ2-5; clone size: NA; D gene: TRBD2; CDR3 protein: CASSPPGGLETQYF; CDR3 DNA: TGTGCCAGCAGCCCTCCGGGAGGCTTGGAGACCCAGTACTTC
V gene: TRBV19; J gene: TRBJ2-1; clone size: NA; D gene: NA; CDR3 protein: CASRPGEGANEQFF; CDR3 DNA: TGTGCCAGTAGGCCAGGGGAAGGGGCCAATGAGCAGTTCTTC
V gene: TRBV7-9; J gene: TRBJ2-2; clone size: NA; D gene: TRBD2; CDR3 protein: CVASGTGELFF; CDR3 DNA: TGTGTGGCTAGCGGGACCGGGGAGCTGTTTTTT
V gene: TRBV29-1; J gene: TRBJ1-1; clone size: NA; D gene: TRBD1; CDR3 protein: CSVGRTGQNTEAFF; CDR3 DNA: TGCAGCGTTGGGAGGACAGGGCAGAACACTGAAGCTTTCTTT
V gene: TRBV28; J gene: TRBJ2-3; clone size: NA; D gene: NA; CDR3 protein: CASRDSSTDTQYF; CDR3 DNA: TGTGCCAGCAGGGACTCTAGCACAGATACGCAGTATTTT
V gene: TRBV29-1; J gene: TRBJ1-5; clone size: NA; D gene: TRBD1; CDR3 protein: CSVGTGDSNQPQHF; CDR3 DNA: TGCAGCGTCGGGACAGGGGATAGCAATCAGCCCCAGCATTTT
V gene: TRBV6-2/TRBV6-3; J gene: TRBJ2-4; clone size: NA; D gene: TRBD1; CDR3 protein: CASSYPQDRGLGKAVKNIQYF; CDR3 DNA: TGTGCCAGCAGTTACCCCCAAGACAGGGGGCTGGGGAAGGCGGTCAAAAACATTCAGTACTTC
V gene: TRBV5-6; J gene: TRBJ1-1; clone size: NA; D gene: TRBD1; CDR3 protein: CASSLGTGAPNTEAFF; CDR3 DNA: TGTGCCAGCAGCTTGGGGACAGGGGCCCCGAACACTGAAGCTTTCTTT
V gene: TRBV3-1/TRBV3-2; J gene: TRBJ2-7; clone size: once; D gene: NA; CDR3 protein: CASSPQTVVSYEQYF; CDR3 DNA: TGTGCCAGCAGCCCGCAAACAGTGGTATCCTACGAGCAGTACTTC
V gene: TRBV27; J gene: TRBJ1-2; clone size: NA; D gene: TRBD1; CDR3 protein: CASSETGAGSGYTF; CDR3 DNA: TGTGCCAGCAGTGAGACAGGGGCTGGTAGTGGCTACACCTTC
V gene: TRBV2; J gene: TRBJ1-4; clone size: NA; D gene: NA; CDR3 protein: CASKGPGREKLFF; CDR3 DNA: TGTGCCAGCAAGGGCCCGGGAAGAGAAAAACTGTTTTTT
V gene: TRBV28; J gene: TRBJ1-2; clone size: NA; D gene: TRBD1; CDR3 protein: CASSLTGGYYGYTF; CDR3 DNA: TGTGCCAGCAGTTTAACAGGGGGGTACTATGGCTACACCTTC
V gene: TRBV7-8; J gene: TRBJ2-3; clone size: NA; D gene: TRBD2; CDR3 protein: CASSPRLREGPRHYF; CDR3 DNA: TGTGCCAGCAGCCCGCGGCTGCGGGAGGGCCCAAGGCACTATTTT
V gene: TRBV5-1; J gene: TRBJ2-1; clone size: NA; D gene: NA; CDR3 protein: CASSWGTEQFF; CDR3 DNA: TGCGCCAGCAGCTGGGGGACAGAGCAGTTCTTC
V gene: TRBV6-1; J gene: TRBJ1-1; clone size: NA; D gene: NA; CDR3 protein: CASSEEGTGLNTEAFF; CDR3 DNA: TGTGCCAGCAGTGAAGAGGGTACGGGGTTGAACACTGAAGCTTTCTTT
V gene: TRBV19; J gene: TRBJ2-1; clone size: NA; D gene: TRBD2; CDR3 protein: CASSIRWTSGGNEQFF; CDR3 DNA: TGTGCCAGTAGTATAAGGTGGACTAGCGGGGGAAATGAGCAGTTCTTC
V gene: TRBV9; J gene: TRBJ2-1; clone size: NA; D gene: TRBD2; CDR3 protein: CASSVGQGLAGDNEQFF; CDR3 DNA: TGTGCCAGCAGCGTAGGGCAAGGGCTAGCGGGGGACAATGAGCAGTTCTTC
V gene: TRBV7-9; J gene: TRBJ2-2; clone size: few; D gene: TRBD1; CDR3 protein: CASSVGDRLTGELFF; CDR3 DNA: TGTGCCAGCAGCGTTGGGGACAGACTCACCGGGGAGCTGTTTTTT
V gene: TRBV28; J gene: TRBJ2-7; clone size: few; D gene: TRBD1; CDR3 protein: CASSLEQGIYEQYF; CDR3 DNA: TGTGCCAGCAGTTTAGAACAGGGGATCTACGAGCAGTACTTC
V gene: TRBV10-3; J gene: TRBJ2-7; clone size: NA; D gene: TRBD2; CDR3 protein: CAIRGTSGRHYEQYF; CDR3 DNA: TGTGCCATCAGAGGGACTAGCGGGAGACATTACGAGCAGTACTTC
V gene: TRBV6-5; J gene: TRBJ1-4; clone size: NA; D gene: NA; CDR3 protein: CASSLHATNEKLFF; CDR3 DNA: TGTGCCAGCAGTTTACACGCAACTAATGAAAAGCTGTTTTTT
V gene: TRBV28; J gene: TRBJ2-1; clone size: NA; D gene: NA; CDR3 protein: CASSGTRGSSEQFF; CDR3 DNA: TGTGCCAGCAGTGGGACCAGGGGTTCGAGTGAGCAGTTCTTC
V gene: TRBV30; J gene: TRBJ1-1; clone size: few; D gene: NA; CDR3 protein: CAWTRTANTEAFF; CDR3 DNA: TGTGCCTGGACCAGGACAGCAAACACTGAAGCTTTCTTT
V gene: TRBV10-3; J gene: TRBJ1-4; clone size: NA; D gene: NA; CDR3 protein: CATGTSTNEKLFF; CDR3 DNA: TGTGCCACCGGGACATCAACTAATGAAAAACTGTTTTTT
V gene: TRBV28; J gene: TRBJ1-2; clone size: NA; D gene: TRBD1; CDR3 protein: CASSRTGPGYGYTF; CDR3 DNA: TGTGCCAGCAGCAGGACAGGACCCGGGTATGGCTACACCTTC
V gene: TRBV3-1/TRBV3-2; J gene: TRBJ2-3; clone size: NA; D gene: TRBD2; CDR3 protein: CASSQSRTSGGSHPPYTDTQYF; CDR3 DNA: TGTGCCAGCAGCCAGTCAAGGACTAGCGGGGGGTCCCACCCTCCCTACACAGATACGCAGTATTTT
V gene: TRBV3-1/TRBV3-2; J gene: TRBJ1-4; clone size: once; D gene: TRBD1; CDR3 protein: CASSPRQGREKLFF; CDR3 DNA: TGTGCCAGCAGCCCTAGACAGGGGAGGGAAAAACTGTTTTTT
V gene: TRBV25-1; J gene: TRBJ1-6; clone size: NA; D gene: NA; CDR3 protein: CASSAGFVSFHSPLHF; CDR3 DNA: TGTGCCAGCAGCGCAGGGTTCGTCTCGTTTCATTCACCCCTCCACTTT